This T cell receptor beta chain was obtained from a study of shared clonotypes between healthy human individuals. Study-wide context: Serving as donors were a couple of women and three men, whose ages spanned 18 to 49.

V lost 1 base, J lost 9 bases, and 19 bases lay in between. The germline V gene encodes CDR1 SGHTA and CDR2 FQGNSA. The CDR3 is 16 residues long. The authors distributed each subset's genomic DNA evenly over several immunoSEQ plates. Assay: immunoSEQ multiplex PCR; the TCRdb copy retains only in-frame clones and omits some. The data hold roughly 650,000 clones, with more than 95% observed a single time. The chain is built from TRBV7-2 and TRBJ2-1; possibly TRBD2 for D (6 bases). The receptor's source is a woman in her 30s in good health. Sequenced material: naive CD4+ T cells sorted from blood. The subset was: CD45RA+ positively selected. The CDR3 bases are TGTGCCAGCAGCTTAGAGTCGTCCCGGGGAGGTGCTGAGCAGTTCTTC. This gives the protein CASSLESSRGGAEQFF. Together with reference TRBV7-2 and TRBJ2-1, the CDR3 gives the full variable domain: GAGVSQSPSNKVTEKGKDVELRCDPISGHTALYWYRQSLGQGLEFLIYFQGNSAPDKSGLPSDRFSAERTGGSVSTLTIQRTQQEDSAVYLCASSLESSRGGAEQFFGPGTRLTVL.